What follows are 21 T cell receptor beta chains derived from one specimen sequenced in a study of T cell responses to AZD1222 COVID-19 vaccine. Profiling relied on immunoSEQ multiplex PCR, and the TCRdb table lists in-frame clones only, not all of them. Here the sample spans around 99,000 clones, 91% being singletons. The sample consisted of peripheral blood, taken 28 days after the second AZD1222 dose. The receptors stem from an adult who received the AZD1222 COVID-19 vaccine.

The sample holds one count of this clone. The gene calls are TRBV19 and TRBJ2-7; TRBD1 is a possible D gene (6 bases). The CDR3 is 15 residues long. With 6 bases removed from V and 1 base from J, the gap between germline ends came to 16 bases. In germline, CDR1 is LNHDA, CDR2 SQIVND (reference sequence). CDR3 nucleotides: TGTGCCAGTAGCCAATCCGGGACACCGTCCTACGAGCAGTACTTC. This translates into CASSQSGTPSYEQYF. Full variable domain (outside the CDR3, taken from reference TRBV19 and TRBJ2-7): DGGITQSPKYLFRKEGQNVTLSCEQNLNHDAMYWYRQDPGQGLRLIYYSQIVNDFQKGDIAEGYSVSREKKESFPLTVTSAQKNPTAFYLCASSQSGTPSYEQYFGPGTRLTVT.

This chain connects TRBV9 to TRBJ2-2; TRBD1 matches 7 bases. The CDR3 sequence is 15 residues long. Trimming removed 4 bases from V and 1 base from J; junction bases left unmatched: 4. The germline V gene has CDR1 SGDLS and CDR2 YYNGEE. In nucleotides, the CDR3 is TGTGCCAGCAGCTGGGGACAGCTGAACACCGGGGAGCTGTTTTTT. Protein: CASSWGQLNTGELFF.

This clone was counted between two and nine times. This chain connects TRBV6-6 to TRBJ1-6; D may be TRBD1 (5 bases). Deletions cut 5 bases from V and 7 bases from J, with 9 bases between. There are 13 residues in the CDR3. The V gene's germline CDR1 is MNHNY and CDR2 SVGAGI (reference sequence). The CDR3 region is CASSGGSNSPLHF. Written as DNA, the CDR3 is TGTGCCAGCAGTGGGGGGTCGAATTCACCCCTCCACTTT.

Turning to this clone: One junction end does not reproduce the germline sequence, and a read error may be involved. V gene TRBV19 combines with J gene TRBJ2-5; TRBD2 agrees at 13 bases. The CDR3 is 13 residues long. The V gene's germline CDR1 is LNHDA and CDR2 SQIVND (reference sequence). In DNA form, the CDR3 reads TGTGCCAGTACCGAACTAGCGGGGGGGGTCCCGCACTTC. Its protein is CASTELAGGVPHF.

This clone was detected once. The chain links TRBV29-1 to TRBJ2-5; the D gene could be TRBD1 or TRBD2 (6 bases each). Germline CDR1 SQVTM, CDR2 ANQGSEA. Trimming took 3 bases from V and 9 from J, leaving 17 bases between them. The CDR3 has 13 amino acids. In DNA form, the CDR3 reads TGCAGCGTTGATCATGGGGGGCGGGTGGCCCAGTACTTC. Its protein is CSVDHGGRVAQYF.

The J gene is TRBJ1-4, the V gene TRBV5-1; no definite D call. This CDR3 has 15 amino acids. Germline V gene lookup returns CDR1 SGHRS and CDR2 YFSETQ. Deletions cut 0 bases from V and 4 bases from J, with 10 bases between. The CDR3 DNA reads as TGCGCCAGCAGCTTGGGGGTCTCGCTTAATGAAAAACTGTTTTTT. Translating gives CASSLGVSLNEKLFF.

The rearrangement uses TRBV9 and TRBJ2-7, with D perhaps TRBD1 (5 bases). The CDR3 sequence is 15 residues long. Germline CDR1 and CDR2: SGDLS and YYNGEE. V lost 0 bases, J lost 0 bases, and 10 bases lay in between. DNA of the CDR3: TGTGCCAGCAGCGTAGCTTCTCAGGGCTCCTACGAGCAGTACTTC. Protein: CASSVASQGSYEQYF.

This chain links TRBV28 with TRBJ2-7; D possibly uses TRBD1 or TRBD2 (5 bases each). The CDR3 covers 15 residues. Per the germline V gene, CDR1 is MDHEN and CDR2 is SYDVKM. V lost 2 bases, J lost 2 bases, and 13 bases lay in between. CDR3 in DNA: TGTGCCAGCAGTTTAGAGGGCCAGGGAACCTACGAGCAGTACTTC. Residues: CASSLEGQGTYEQYF.

The rearrangement links TRBV9 to TRBJ2-3; TRBD1 is a possible D gene (5 bases). The V gene's germline CDR1 is SGDLS and CDR2 YYNGEE. The ends were cut back, 0 bases at V and 5 bases at J, with 10 bases in the middle. The CDR3 is made up of 14 amino acids. The CDR3 sequence: CASSVDGRGDTQYF. The CDR3 bases are TGTGCCAGCAGCGTAGACGGAAGGGGAGATACGCAGTATTTT.

The J gene is TRBJ1-5, the V gene TRBV19; 9 bases are shared with TRBD1. With 7 bases clipped from V and 3 bases from J, the junction kept 4 bases outside the gene matches. Per the germline V gene, CDR1 is LNHDA and CDR2 is SQIVND (reference sequence). The CDR3 totals 14 residues. CDR3 region: CASMDRGNNQPQHF. CDR3 DNA: TGTGCCAGTATGGACAGGGGCAACAATCAGCCCCAGCATTTT.

This chain joins TRBV19 and TRBJ1-1; D perhaps matches TRBD1 (6 bases). With 2 bases removed from V and 2 bases from J, the gap between germline ends came to 9 bases. Germline V gene lookup returns CDR1 LNHDA and CDR2 SQIVND (reference sequence). The CDR3 extends over 14 amino acids. The CDR3 sequence is CASSITGSNTEAFF. The CDR3 nucleotides are TGTGCCAGTAGTATAACAGGGTCCAACACTGAAGCTTTCTTT.

The rearrangement links TRBV2 to TRBJ1-2; D is undetermined. Germline V gene lookup returns CDR1 SNHLY and CDR2 FYNNEI. The length of the CDR3 is 15 residues. The V end was cut by 5 bases, the J end by 0 bases, with 13 bases between. CDR3 bases: TGTGCCAGCAGTCCAAGCTGGCAGGCTAACTATGGCTACACCTTC. This encodes CASSPSWQANYGYTF.

The chain links TRBV28 to TRBJ1-3; D possibly corresponds to TRBD1 (6 bases). This CDR3 contains 14 residues. Germline lookup yields CDR1 MDHEN and CDR2 SYDVKM. V dropped 7 bases and J dropped 1 base, with 11 bases sitting between them. This CDR3 is CASTLDRSGNTIYF. The CDR3, as DNA: TGTGCCAGCACCCTGGACAGATCTGGAAACACCATATATTTT.

The V gene is TRBV5-4, the J gene TRBJ1-1; D unresolved. V lost 3 bases to trimming and J lost 6 bases, with 15 bases between them. The CDR3 sequence is 14 residues long. Per germline, CDR1 SGHNT and CDR2 YYREEE (reference sequence). CDR3 sequence: CASSSDRVSAEAFF. The CDR3 DNA is TGTGCCAGCAGCTCAGACCGGGTCTCGGCTGAAGCTTTCTTT.

The rearrangement joins TRBV2 to TRBJ1-1; D gene uncertain. Between the trimmed V and J ends, which lost 6 bases and 0 bases, there was a span of 8 bases. The CDR3 consists of 13 residues. Germline V gives CDR1 SNHLY, CDR2 FYNNEI. The CDR3 region has the DNA TGTGCCAGCAGGGCGGAAATGAACACTGAAGCTTTCTTT. The encoded protein is CASRAEMNTEAFF.

The chain couples TRBV24-1 to TRBJ1-1; no reliable D call. CDR1 KGHDR and CDR2 SFDVKD come from the germline V gene. Trimming stripped 9 bases from V and 1 base from J, with 8 bases between. The length of the CDR3 is 12 residues. The CDR3 sequence is CATAGRNTEAFF. The DNA for the CDR3 is TGTGCCACCGCTGGAAGGAACACTGAAGCTTTCTTT.

The chain employs TRBV11-3 and TRBJ2-1; D is possibly TRBD1 (5 bases). Germline values: CDR1 SGHNT, CDR2 YENEEA. Trimming took off 5 bases at V and 2 bases at J, with 7 bases between the two ends. This CDR3 comprises 13 residues. The CDR3 is CASSQGTYNEQFF. CDR3 nucleotide sequence: TGTGCCAGCAGCCAGGGAACCTACAATGAGCAGTTCTTC.

The V and J genes are TRBV24-1 and TRBJ2-1; D uncertain. The CDR3 loop spans 14 amino acids. Germline CDR1 is KGHDR and CDR2 is SFDVKD. Deletions cut 4 bases from V and 10 bases from J, with 16 bases between. Here the CDR3 reads CATSEARDKGEQFF. The CDR3 bases are TGTGCCACCAGTGAGGCAAGAGACAAAGGAGAGCAGTTCTTC.

In nucleotides, the CDR3 is TGTGCCAGCAGTGCAGGGACAGAAGAAAGCATTCAGTACTTC. Its translation: CASSAGTEESIQYF. The chain has TRBV6-4 and TRBJ2-4; 7 bases map to TRBD1. The CDR3 loop spans 14 amino acids. Germline-derived CDR1 and CDR2 are MRHNA and SNTAGT. V lost 4 bases and J lost 9; bases outside the gene matches: 9.

This chain connects TRBV5-6 to TRBJ2-7; tentative D call: TRBD2 (6 bases). Germline V CDR1 and CDR2: SGHDT, YYEEEE. The CDR3 has 16 amino acids. V lost 1 base and J lost 2, with 16 bases in between. For the CDR3, the DNA is TGTGCCAGCAGCTTGTCCCCCGCCGGGAGTGCCTACGAGCAGTACTTC. Residues: CASSLSPAGSAYEQYF.

V gene TRBV3-1 (or the pseudogene TRBV3-2) combines with J gene TRBJ1-2; D remains unclear. The germline V gene encodes CDR1 LGHDT and CDR2 YNNKEL (reference sequence). Trimming stripped 6 bases from V and 3 bases from J, with 8 bases between. The CDR3 extends over 12 amino acids. CDR3 DNA sequence: TGTGCCAGCAGGGGTGAGGACTATGGCTACACCTTC. It specifies CASRGEDYGYTF.